This passage covers 20 T cell receptor beta chains from one sample sequenced in a study of follicular helper T cells after annual influenza vaccination. Time point defined: 2015-2016 season, 7 days after influenza vaccination. Some clones are missing from TCRdb's copy, which holds only in-frame ones; the method was immunoSEQ multiplex PCR. The table records several thousand clones, roughly 78% of them present only once. The starting material was CXCR5+ CD38- circulating T follicular helper cells from blood, obtained 7 days after influenza vaccination. Subset noted: circulating Tfh, non-naive CD4+CXCR5+PD-1+ (ICOS+CD38+ or ICOS-CD38-). The receptors here all came from an adult who received the influenza vaccine.

J is TRBJ1-1 and V is TRBV14; D is uncertain. Trimming pared 1 base from V and 1 base from J, leaving 13 bases between. The CDR3 is 16 residues long. Germline V gives CDR1 SGHDN, CDR2 FVKESK. The CDR3 DNA follows: TGTGCCAGCAGCCAAGGTTTAGGGAGCGGGAACACTGAAGCTTTCTTT. Its protein is CASSQGLGSGNTEAFF.

V gene TRBV5-6 combines with J gene TRBJ1-2; D gene unclear. The CDR3 is made up of 11 amino acids. The V end lost 4 bases, the J end lost 1 base, and 2 bases lay between the germline ends. CDR1 is SGHDT, CDR2 YYEEEE, per germline. The CDR3 sequence: CASSGNYGYTF. DNA for the CDR3: TGTGCCAGCAGCGGTAACTATGGCTACACCTTC.

The CDR3: CASSGGGKALGLTDTQYF. The CDR3 region has the DNA TGTGCCAGCAGCGGGGGCGGGAAGGCCCTGGGGCTCACAGATACGCAGTATTTT. The chain couples TRBV9 to TRBJ2-3, with D perhaps matching TRBD2 (6 bases). The CDR3 is made up of 18 amino acids. The germline V gene has CDR1 SGDLS and CDR2 YYNGEE. V lost 3 bases and J 2 bases, leaving 22 bases between the germline ends.

J is TRBJ1-5 and V is TRBV30, with D tentatively TRBD1 (5 bases). Trimming shortened V by 4 bases and J by 0 bases, and 13 bases separated the two germline ends. The CDR3 contains 15 residues. Germline lookup yields CDR1 GTSNPN and CDR2 SVGIG (reference sequence). The CDR3 sequence is CAWTRGLSSNQPQHF. CDR3 in DNA: TGTGCCTGGACCCGGGGACTCTCTAGCAATCAGCCCCAGCATTTT.

The chain uses TRBV29-1 and TRBJ2-7, with 7 positions matching TRBD2. J lost 0 bases, V lost 3 bases, and 8 bases had no gene match. The CDR3 contains 15 residues. The germline V gene encodes CDR1 SQVTM and CDR2 ANQGSEA. The CDR3 sequence: CSVDGGGPRSYEQYF. In DNA, the CDR3 is TGCAGCGTTGATGGGGGAGGGCCCCGCTCCTACGAGCAGTACTTC.

The chain combines TRBV5-6 with TRBJ2-4, with a weak D call TRBD1 (8 bases). Germline V CDR1 and CDR2: SGHDT, YYEEEE. The CDR3 covers 14 residues. Trimming left V 6 bases short and J 6 bases short, with 16 bases between. The CDR3 nucleotides are TGTGCCAGCAACAGGGGGGGCTGGGGAAACATTCAGTACTTC. Translation: CASNRGGWGNIQYF.

This chain joins TRBV30 and TRBJ2-3; no clear D. V was trimmed by 0 bases and J by 3 bases, leaving 1 base between them. Germline lookup yields CDR1 GTSNPN and CDR2 SVGIG (reference sequence). The CDR3 runs to 11 residues. CDR3 nucleotide sequence: TGTGCCTGGAGTGTAACAGATACGCAGTATTTT. Its translation is CAWSVTDTQYF.

V and J are TRBV30 and TRBJ2-1; maybe TRBD2 (5 bases). Trimming cost V 1 base and J 9 bases, with 13 bases left between them. CDR1 and CDR2 from the germline V gene are GTSNPN and SVGIG (reference sequence). The CDR3 runs 13 residues. The CDR3 nucleotides read TGTGCCTGGAGTGCCCAGCCCGGAGGTGAGCAGTTCTTC. Translated, it gives CAWSAQPGGEQFF.

V gene TRBV28 combines with J gene TRBJ2-4, with a weak D call TRBD2 (5 bases). The germline V and J ends were trimmed by 3 bases and 3 bases, with 12 bases remaining between them. The germline V gene has CDR1 MDHEN and CDR2 SYDVKM. The CDR3 loop spans 15 amino acids. The CDR3 protein is CASSFLAGLKNIQYF. CDR3 DNA sequence: TGTGCCAGCAGTTTTCTGGCGGGCCTCAAAAACATTCAGTACTTC.

The chain uses TRBV5-1 and TRBJ1-2, with 7 nucleotides matching TRBD1. CDR1 is SGHRS and CDR2 is YFSETQ in the germline V gene. V dropped 1 base and J dropped 2; count of bases not matched to a gene: 2. The CDR3 loop spans 14 amino acids. The CDR3 spells CASSLQQGNYGYTF. DNA of the CDR3: TGCGCCAGCAGCTTGCAACAGGGGAACTATGGCTACACCTTC.

With regard to this clone: The junction differs from germline at one of its ends, possibly a read error. The J gene is TRBJ2-7, the V gene TRBV30, with 12 nucleotides matching TRBD2. This CDR3 region has 13 residues. Germline CDR1 and CDR2: GTSNPN and SVGIG (reference sequence). CDR3 residues: CAWSPLAGGRPCF. In DNA form, the CDR3 reads TGTGCCTGGAGTCCACTAGCGGGAGGCCGGCCTTGCTTC. Drawing the rest from reference TRBV30 and TRBJ2-7, the complete variable domain is SQTIHQWPATLVQPVGSPLSLECTVEGTSNPNLYWYRQAAGRGLQLLFYSVGIGQISSEVPQNLSASRPQDRQFILSSKKLLLSDSGFYLCAWSPLAGGRPCFGPGTRLTVT.

This rearrangement joins TRBV19 to TRBJ2-7; maybe TRBD1 (6 bases). CDR1 and CDR2 (germline): LNHDA, SQIVND (reference sequence). V was clipped by 4 bases and J by 3 bases, with 19 bases between them. This CDR3 spans 16 amino acids. The CDR3 bases are TGTGCCAGTAGTAGGCTACAGGGCGCGTCGTTCTACGAGCAGTACTTC. This encodes CASSRLQGASFYEQYF.

This clone turned up a few times. The rearrangement uses TRBV7-2 and TRBJ1-2; TRBD1 matches 9 bases. V trimming: 1 base; J trimming: 7 bases; junction bases outside the gene matches: 4. The CDR3 loop spans 14 amino acids. Germline CDR1 SGHTA, CDR2 FQGNSA. The chain's CDR3 is CASSLEQGAVGYTF. CDR3 bases: TGTGCCAGCAGCTTAGAACAGGGGGCGGTTGGCTACACCTTC.

The sample holds a few counts of this clone. This sequence joins TRBV4-2 and TRBJ2-7, with TRBD2 matching 14 bases. The CDR3 contains 15 residues. V was clipped by 4 bases and J by 4 bases; unmatched bases: 3. CDR1 and CDR2 (germline): LGHNA, YNFKEQ. CDR3 region: CASSRLAGGPYEQYF. The DNA of the CDR3 is TGTGCCAGCAGCCGACTAGCGGGGGGGCCATACGAGCAGTACTTC.

The V gene is TRBV21-1, the J gene TRBJ2-7; TRBD1 is taken as the D call from the table, unchecked against the DNA. TRBV21-1 corresponds to a pseudogene. This CDR3 has 15 residues. CDR3 protein: CATRLTRTGLVEQYF. CDR3 DNA sequence: TGTGCCACCCGCCTAACCCGGACAGGGTTGGTCGAGCAGTACTTC.

The chain joins TRBV7-3 to TRBJ2-1; TRBD2 matches at 11 bases. The CDR3 runs 15 residues. Trimming cost V 0 bases and J 6 bases; bases outside gene matches: 1. Germline V CDR1 and CDR2: SGHTA, FQGTGA. The CDR3 DNA sequence: TGTGCCAGCAGCTTAACGGGACTAGCGGCCAATGAGCAGTTCTTC. Residues: CASSLTGLAANEQFF.

The chain couples TRBV18 to TRBJ1-1, with D possibly being TRBD1 (6 bases). The CDR3 extends over 13 amino acids. Germline CDR1 KGHSH, CDR2 LQKENI. Trimming left V 5 bases short and J 5 bases short, with 12 bases between. CDR3 coding DNA: TGTGCCAGCTCATTAACACAGGGAACTGAAGCTTTCTTT. Protein: CASSLTQGTEAFF.

The V and J genes are TRBV11-2 and TRBJ1-4, with 7 bases matching TRBD1. V dropped 5 bases and J dropped 5; count of bases not matched to a gene: 5. CDR3 length: 14 residues. Germline CDR1 is SGHAT and CDR2 is FQNNGV. The CDR3 loop reads CASSDRVTNEKLFF. The CDR3 coding sequence is TGTGCCAGCAGCGACAGGGTCACAAATGAAAAACTGTTTTTT.

This chain joins TRBV14 and TRBJ2-5; no firm D call. Germline CDR1 is SGHDN and CDR2 is FVKESK. The CDR3 sequence is 10 residues long. Trimming left V 4 bases short and J 7 bases short, with 4 bases between. CDR3 sequence reads: CASSLRTQYF. CDR3 DNA: TGTGCCAGCAGCCTACGGACCCAGTACTTC.

The chain combines TRBV7-9 with TRBJ2-7, with 10 bases matching TRBD2. This CDR3 is 13 amino acids long. The germline V gene has CDR1 SEHNR and CDR2 FQNEAQ (reference sequence). Unmatched junction bases numbered 2, after V lost 5 bases and J lost 4 bases. CDR3 bases: TGTGCCAGCAGCGCTAGCGGGAGATACGAGCAGTACTTC. Translated: CASSASGRYEQYF.